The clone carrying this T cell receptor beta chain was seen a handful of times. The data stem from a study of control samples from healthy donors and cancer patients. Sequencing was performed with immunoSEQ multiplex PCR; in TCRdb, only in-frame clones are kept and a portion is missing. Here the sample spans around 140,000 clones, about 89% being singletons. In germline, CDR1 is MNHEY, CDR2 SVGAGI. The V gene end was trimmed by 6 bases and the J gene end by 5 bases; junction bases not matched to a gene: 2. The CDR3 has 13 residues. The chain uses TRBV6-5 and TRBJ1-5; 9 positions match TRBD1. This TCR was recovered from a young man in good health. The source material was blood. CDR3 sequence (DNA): TGTGCCAGCAGACAGGGGGCTTATCAGCCCCAGCATTTT. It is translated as CASRQGAYQPQHF.